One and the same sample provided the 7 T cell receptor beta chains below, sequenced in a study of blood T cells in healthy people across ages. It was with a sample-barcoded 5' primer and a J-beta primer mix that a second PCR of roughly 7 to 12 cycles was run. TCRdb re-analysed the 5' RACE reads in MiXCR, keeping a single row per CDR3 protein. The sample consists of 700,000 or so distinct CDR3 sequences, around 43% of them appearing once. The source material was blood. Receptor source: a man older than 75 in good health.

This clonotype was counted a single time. CDR3: CSARWEEQFF. As DNA, the CDR3 is TGCAGTGCTAGATGGGAGGAGCAGTTCTTC. This sequence joins TRBV20-1 and TRBJ2-1; a possible D gene is TRBD2 (5 bases). V was pared by 2 bases and J by 10 bases, with 6 bases between. This CDR3 region has 10 residues. Germline CDR1 DFQATT, CDR2 SNEGSKA (reference sequence).

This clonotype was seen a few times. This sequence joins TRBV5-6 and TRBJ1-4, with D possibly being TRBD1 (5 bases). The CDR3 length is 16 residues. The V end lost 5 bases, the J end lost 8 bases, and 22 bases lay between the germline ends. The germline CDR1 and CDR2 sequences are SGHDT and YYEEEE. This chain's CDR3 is CASSLLGPGLKEKLFF. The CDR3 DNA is TGTGCCAGCAGTCTGTTGGGGCCAGGTTTGAAAGAAAAACTGTTTTTT.

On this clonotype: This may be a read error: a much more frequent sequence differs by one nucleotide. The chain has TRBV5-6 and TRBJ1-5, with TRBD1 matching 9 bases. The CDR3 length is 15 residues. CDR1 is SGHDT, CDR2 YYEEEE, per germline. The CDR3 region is CAGSMDRGRAGPQHF. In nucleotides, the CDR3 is TGTGCCGGCAGCATGGACAGGGGCCGAGCGGGGCCCCAGCATTTT.

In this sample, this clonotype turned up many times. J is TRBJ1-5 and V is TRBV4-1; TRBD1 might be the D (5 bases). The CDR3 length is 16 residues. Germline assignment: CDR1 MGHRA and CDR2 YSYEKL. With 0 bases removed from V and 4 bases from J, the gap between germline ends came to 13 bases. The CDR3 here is CASSQEGVRGNQPQHF. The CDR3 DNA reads TGCGCCAGCAGCCAAGAAGGGGTGCGGGGGAATCAGCCCCAGCATTTT.

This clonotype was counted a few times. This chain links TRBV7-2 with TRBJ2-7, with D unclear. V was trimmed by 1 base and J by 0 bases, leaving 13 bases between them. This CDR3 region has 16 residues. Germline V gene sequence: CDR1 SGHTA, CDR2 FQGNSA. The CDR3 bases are TGTGCCAGCAGCTTAGGTGTTGGCTATACCTCCTACGAGCAGTACTTC. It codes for CASSLGVGYTSYEQYF.

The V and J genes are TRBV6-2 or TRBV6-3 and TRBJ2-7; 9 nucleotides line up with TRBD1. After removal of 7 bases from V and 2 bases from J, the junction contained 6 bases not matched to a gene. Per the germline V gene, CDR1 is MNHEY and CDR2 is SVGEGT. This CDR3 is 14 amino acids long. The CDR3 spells CASNRDRATYEQYF. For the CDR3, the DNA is TGTGCCAGCAACCGGGACAGGGCCACCTACGAGCAGTACTTC.

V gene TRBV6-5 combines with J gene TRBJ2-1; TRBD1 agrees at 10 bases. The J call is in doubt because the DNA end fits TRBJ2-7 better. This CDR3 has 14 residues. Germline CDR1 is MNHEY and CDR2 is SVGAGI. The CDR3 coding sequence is TGTGCCAGCACCTATGGGACAGGGGCGCGAGAGCAGTACTTC. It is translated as CASTYGTGAREQYF.